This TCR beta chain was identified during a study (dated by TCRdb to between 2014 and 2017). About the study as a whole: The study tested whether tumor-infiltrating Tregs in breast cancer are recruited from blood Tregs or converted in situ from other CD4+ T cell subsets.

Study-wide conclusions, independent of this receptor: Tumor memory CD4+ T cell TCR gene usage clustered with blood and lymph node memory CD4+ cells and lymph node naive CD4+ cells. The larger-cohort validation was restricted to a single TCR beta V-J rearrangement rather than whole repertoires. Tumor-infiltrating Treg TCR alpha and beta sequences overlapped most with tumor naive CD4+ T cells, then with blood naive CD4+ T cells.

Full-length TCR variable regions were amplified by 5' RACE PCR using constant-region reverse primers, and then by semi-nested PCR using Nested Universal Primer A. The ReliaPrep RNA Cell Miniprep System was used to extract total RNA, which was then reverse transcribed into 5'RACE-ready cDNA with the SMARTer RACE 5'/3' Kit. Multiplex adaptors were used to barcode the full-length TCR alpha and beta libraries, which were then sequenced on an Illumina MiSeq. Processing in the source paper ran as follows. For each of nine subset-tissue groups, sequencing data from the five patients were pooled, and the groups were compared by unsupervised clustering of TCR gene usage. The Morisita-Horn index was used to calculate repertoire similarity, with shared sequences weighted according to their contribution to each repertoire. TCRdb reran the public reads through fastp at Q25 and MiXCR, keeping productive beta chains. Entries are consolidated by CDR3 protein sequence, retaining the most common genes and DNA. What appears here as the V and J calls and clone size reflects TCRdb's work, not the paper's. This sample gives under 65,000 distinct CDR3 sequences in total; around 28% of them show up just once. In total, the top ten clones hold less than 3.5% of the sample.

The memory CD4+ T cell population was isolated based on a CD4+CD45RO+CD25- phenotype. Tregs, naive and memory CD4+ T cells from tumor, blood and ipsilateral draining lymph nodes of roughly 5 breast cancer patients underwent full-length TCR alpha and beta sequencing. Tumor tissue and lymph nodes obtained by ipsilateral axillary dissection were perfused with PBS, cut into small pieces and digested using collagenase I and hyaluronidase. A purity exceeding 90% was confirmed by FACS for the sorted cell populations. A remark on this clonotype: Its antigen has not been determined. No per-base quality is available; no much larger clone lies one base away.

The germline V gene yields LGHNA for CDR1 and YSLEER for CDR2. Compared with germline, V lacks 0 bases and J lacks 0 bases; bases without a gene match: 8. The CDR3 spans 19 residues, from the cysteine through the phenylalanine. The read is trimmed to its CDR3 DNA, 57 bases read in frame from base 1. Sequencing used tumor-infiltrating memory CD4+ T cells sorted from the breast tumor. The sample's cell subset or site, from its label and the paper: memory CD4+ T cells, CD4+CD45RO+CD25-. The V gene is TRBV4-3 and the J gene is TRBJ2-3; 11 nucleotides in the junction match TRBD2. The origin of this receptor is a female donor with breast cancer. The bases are TGCGCCAGCAGCCAAGAGGGAAGGCTAGCGGGAGGTAGCACAGATACGCAGTATTTT. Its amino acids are CASSQEGRLAGGSTDTQYF.